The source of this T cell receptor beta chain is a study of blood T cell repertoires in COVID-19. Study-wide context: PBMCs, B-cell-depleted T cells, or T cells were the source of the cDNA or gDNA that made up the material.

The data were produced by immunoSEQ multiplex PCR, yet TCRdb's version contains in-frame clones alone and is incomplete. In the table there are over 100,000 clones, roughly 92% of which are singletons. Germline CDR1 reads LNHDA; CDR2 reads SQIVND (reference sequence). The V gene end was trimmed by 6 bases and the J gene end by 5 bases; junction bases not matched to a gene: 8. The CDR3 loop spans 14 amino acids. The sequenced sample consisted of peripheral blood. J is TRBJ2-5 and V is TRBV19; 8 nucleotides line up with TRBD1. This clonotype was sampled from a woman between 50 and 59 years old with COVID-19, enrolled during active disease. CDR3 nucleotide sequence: TGTGCCAGTAGAGGAACAGGGGGATGGGAGACCCAGTACTTC. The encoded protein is CASRGTGGWETQYF. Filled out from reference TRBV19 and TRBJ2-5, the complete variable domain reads DGGITQSPKYLFRKEGQNVTLSCEQNLNHDAMYWYRQDPGQGLRLIYYSQIVNDFQKGDIAEGYSVSREKKESFPLTVTSAQKNPTAFYLCASRGTGGWETQYFGPGTRLLVL.